The next 8 T cell receptor beta chains were all read from a single sample in a study of blood T cell repertoires in COVID-19. Method: immunoSEQ multiplex PCR; TCRdb's copy keeps in-frame clones and lacks some. The sample lists fewer than 500,000 clones; roughly 85% were seen once. The sample taken for sequencing was PBMCs or T cells enriched from blood (not recorded which). These receptors came from a woman under 30 with acute COVID-19.

This clone was seen a single time. The chain recombines TRBV7-9 with TRBJ1-1; 10 bases are a match to TRBD1. The J segment lost 7 bases and the V segment lost 4 bases, leaving 6 bases of the junction unmatched. Germline V gives CDR1 SEHNR, CDR2 FQNEAQ (reference sequence). The CDR3 spans 14 residues. The CDR3 DNA reads TGTGCCAGCAGCTCGACTAGGACAGGGGGTGAAGCTTTCTTT. This sequence encodes CASSSTRTGGEAFF.

This rearrangement joins TRBV27 to TRBJ2-7; TRBD1 matches at 7 bases. The CDR3 has 15 amino acids. J gave up 1 base and V 5 bases, and 8 bases lay outside the gene matches. Germline CDR1 reads MNHEY; CDR2 reads SMNVEV (reference sequence). The CDR3 nucleotides are TGTGCCAGCAGTCCCGCCCGGGACAGTTCCTACGAGCAGTACTTC. Protein product: CASSPARDSSYEQYF.

V and J are TRBV19 and TRBJ2-1; D gene ambiguous. V was pared by 5 bases and J by 4 bases, with 12 bases between. Germline V gives CDR1 LNHDA, CDR2 SQIVND (reference sequence). The CDR3 is 14 residues long. CDR3 amino acids: CASSLAKSYNEQFF. The CDR3 nucleotides are TGTGCCAGTAGTCTCGCGAAATCGTACAATGAGCAGTTCTTC.

The genes are TRBV25-1 and TRBJ2-1; 7 bases map to TRBD2. Germline trimming cut 2 bases from V and 5 bases from J; bases unmatched to any gene: 9. Germline CDR1 reads MGHDK; CDR2 reads SYGVNS. The CDR3 is 16 residues long. The CDR3 nucleotides are TGTGCCAGCAGTGAAAACCCGGGAGGCCTAAACAATGAGCAGTTCTTC. It specifies CASSENPGGLNNEQFF.

The rearrangement links TRBV5-1 to TRBJ2-1; 10 bases are shared with TRBD2. The CDR3 sequence is 18 residues long. Germline V CDR1 and CDR2: SGHRS, YFSETQ. V gave up 1 base and J gave up 1 base; unmatched junction bases: 8. The CDR3 DNA is TGCGCCAGCAGCTTGCCCGCGGGAGCGGGGGGGTCCTACAATGAGCAGTTCTTC. This sequence encodes CASSLPAGAGGSYNEQFF.

The chain combines TRBV20-1 with TRBJ2-7; 10 bases are a match to TRBD2. V gave up 3 bases and J gave up 2 bases; unmatched junction bases: 4. CDR3 length: 14 amino acids. The germline V gene has CDR1 DFQATT and CDR2 SNEGSKA (reference sequence). The CDR3 DNA reads TGCAGTGCTAGTGGTCTAGCGGGGGCCTACGAGCAGTACTTC. Residues: CSASGLAGAYEQYF.

The chain uses TRBV4-3 and TRBJ1-4, with D maybe TRBD1 (5 bases). The V end lost 1 base, the J end lost 5 bases, and 14 bases lay between the germline ends. The CDR3 is 16 amino acids. Germline assignment: CDR1 LGHNA and CDR2 YSLEER. The CDR3 DNA sequence: TGCGCCAGCAGCCAAGGAAAAAGGACAAAAAATGAAAAACTGTTTTTT. Translating it yields CASSQGKRTKNEKLFF.

The chain recombines TRBV7-9 with TRBJ2-7, with 14 bases that match TRBD2. The germline V gene has CDR1 SEHNR and CDR2 FQNEAQ (reference sequence). J was trimmed by 4 bases and V by 0 bases; bases with no gene match: 8. The CDR3 sequence is 18 residues long. This CDR3 is CASSLAALTSGRAYEQYF. The CDR3 DNA reads TGTGCCAGCAGCTTAGCCGCCTTGACTAGCGGGAGGGCTTACGAGCAGTACTTC.